This T cell receptor beta chain was sequenced during a study of beta chain features in type 1 diabetes. cDNA synthesis used the whole RNA isolate, giving expressed TCRB sequences. Assay: immunoSEQ multiplex PCR; the TCRdb copy retains only in-frame clones and omits some. The repertoire includes about 360,000 clones, roughly an eighth of them detected once, and 0.0085% to 0.012% sits in the top ten. On this clone: The antigen is not known.

Every participating donor gave one draw, a heparinised blood sample averaging roughly 0.12 L. Study-wide points: For Type 1 diabetes patients, all four CD4+ subsets carried TCRB CDR3s that were moderately but significantly shorter. Insertion counts at VDJ junctions were lower in type 1 diabetes patients, who also showed more deletions there.

The source of this sequence is a woman younger than 35 with type 1 diabetes. Sequencing input: naive CD4+ T cells from blood.

Here the CDR3 DNA reads TGTGCCAGCAGCTTAGGGCCCGGCGGCGGAACTGCAACTAATGAAAAACTGTTTTTT. Protein sequence: CASSLGPGGGTATNEKLFF. V gene TRBV7-9 combines with J gene TRBJ1-4; unclear D gene. Trimming stripped 1 base from V and 0 bases from J, with 18 bases between. The CDR3 runs 19 residues. Germline V gene lookup returns CDR1 SEHNR and CDR2 FQNEAQ (reference sequence).